This TCR beta chain was identified in a study of T cell responses to AZD1222 COVID-19 vaccine. The CDR3 sequence is 16 residues long. V gave up 0 bases and J gave up 4 bases; unmatched junction bases: 7. Germline V gives CDR1 SGHRS, CDR2 YFSETQ. Data came from immunoSEQ multiplex PCR; TCRdb stores just in-frame clones and leaves some out. Of under 150,000 clones in the sample, approximately 91% were seen once. About this clone: The antigen remains unidentified.

Study-level points and caveats: Seropositivity was recorded at baseline in only a handful of AZD1222 recipients. Two doses of AZD1222 preceded a rise in Spike-specific TCR breadth and depth.

This sequence originates from an adult in good health. This chain connects TRBV5-1 to TRBJ1-2; 9 bases align to TRBD1. The sample consisted of peripheral blood, taken on day 0 of AZD1222 vaccination. This CDR3 reads CASSLGTTGGAYGYTF. The CDR3 coding sequence is TGCGCCAGCAGCTTGGGAACCACAGGGGGCGCCTATGGCTACACCTTC.